A single sample is the source of the 14 T cell receptor beta chains below, sequenced in a study of T-cell memory formation after mild COVID-19. TCRdb itself ran the 5' RACE reads through MiXCR, one entry per CDR3 protein. The table records almost 550,000 distinct CDR3 sequences, roughly 22% of them present only once. The specimen was PBMCs or a T cell subset sorted from them (not recorded which). Every receptor here comes from an adult woman who had mild COVID-19 (a few samples of this study predate the infection). Cell type and time point are not known.

The chain carries TRBV7-2 and TRBJ2-1; D remains unclear. This CDR3 contains 13 residues. V lost 3 bases and J 6 bases, leaving 9 bases between the germline ends. Germline CDR1 reads SGHTA; CDR2 reads FQGNSA. CDR3 coding DNA: TGTGCCAGCAGCTTGGGGTATCCCAATGAGCAGTTCTTC. It specifies CASSLGYPNEQFF.

V gene TRBV7-9 combines with J gene TRBJ2-4; 9 bases agree with TRBD1. The junction had 5 bases not matched to a gene; V was cut back by 5 bases and J by 6 bases. Germline CDR1 is SEHNR and CDR2 is FQNEAQ (reference sequence). This CDR3 spans 14 amino acids. CDR3 protein: CASSPDRGLNIQYF. DNA for the CDR3: TGTGCCAGCAGCCCCGACAGGGGGTTAAACATTCAGTACTTC. The full variable domain, its missing parts supplied by reference TRBV7-9 and TRBJ2-4, is DTGVSQNPRHKITKRGQNVTFRCDPISEHNRLYWYRQTLGQGPEFLTYFQNEAQLEKSRLLSDRFSAERPKGSFSTLEIQRTEQGDSAMYLCASSPDRGLNIQYFGAGTRLSVL.

V and J are TRBV6-6 and TRBJ1-1; D may be TRBD1 (6 bases). The CDR3 is 13 residues long. V lost 2 bases, J lost 10 bases, and 14 bases lay in between. The germline V gene encodes CDR1 MNHNY and CDR2 SVGAGI (reference sequence). CDR3 sequence: CASSYVTGKGAFF. CDR3 bases: TGTGCCAGCAGTTACGTCACAGGGAAGGGAGCTTTCTTT.

This clonotype appeared a single time. This chain uses TRBV13 with TRBJ2-2; D is possibly TRBD2 (5 bases). From germline, CDR1 is PRHDT and CDR2 FYEKMQ (reference sequence). Trimming took 3 bases from V and 5 from J, leaving 7 bases between them. The CDR3 consists of 13 residues. CDR3 nucleotide sequence: TGTGCCAGCAGCTTCGGGGTTACCGGGGAGCTGTTTTTT. This sequence encodes CASSFGVTGELFF.

This chain joins TRBV6-5 and TRBJ2-1; D unresolved. The CDR3 consists of 15 residues. Trimming took off 6 bases at V and 0 bases at J, with 12 bases between the two ends. Germline loops: CDR1 MNHEY, CDR2 SVGAGI. DNA for the CDR3: TGTGCCAGCAGACGTACACAGAGCTCCTACAATGAGCAGTTCTTC. Amino acid sequence: CASRRTQSSYNEQFF.

This clonotype turned up a few times. The chain carries TRBV18 and TRBJ1-4; D gene ambiguous. This CDR3 contains 14 residues. Germline values: CDR1 KGHSH, CDR2 LQKENI. With 8 bases removed from V and 8 bases from J, the gap between germline ends came to 18 bases. CDR3 loop: CASKTSMDLEKLFF. CDR3 coding DNA: TGTGCCAGCAAGACGAGTATGGATCTGGAAAAACTGTTTTTT. The variable domain in full, with the rest retrieved from reference TRBV18 and TRBJ1-4, is NAGVMQNPRHLVRRRGQEARLRCSPMKGHSHVYWYRQLPEEGLKFMVYLQKENIIDESGMPKERFSAEFPKEGPSILRIQQVVRGDSAAYFCASKTSMDLEKLFFGSGTQLSVL.

This clonotype was counted between two and nine times. This chain connects TRBV7-9 to TRBJ1-2, with TRBD1 matching 9 bases. Germline lookup yields CDR1 SEHNR and CDR2 FQNEAQ (reference sequence). The CDR3 totals 12 residues. J gave up 12 bases and V 4 bases, and 6 bases lay outside the gene matches. The CDR3 nucleotides read TGTGCCAGCAGCTCGGGGACAGGGACAGACACCTTC. Protein: CASSSGTGTDTF.

J is TRBJ2-1 and V is TRBV5-1; 8 bases fit TRBD1. Germline-derived CDR1 and CDR2 are SGHRS and YFSETQ. V trimming: 2 bases; J trimming: 7 bases; junction bases outside the gene matches: 5. CDR3 length: 14 amino acids. The CDR3 region has the DNA TGCGCCAGCAGCTTTCAGGGGGCGTCGAATGAGCAGTTCTTC. Its translation: CASSFQGASNEQFF.

This clonotype was observed a few times. The rearrangement links TRBV7-9 to TRBJ2-7; D uncertain. The germline V and J ends were trimmed by 2 bases and 4 bases, with 12 bases remaining between them. Germline values: CDR1 SEHNR, CDR2 FQNEAQ (reference sequence). The CDR3 is made up of 14 amino acids. The DNA for the CDR3 is TGTGCCAGCAGCTTATACGGCGGTTTGTACGAGCAGTACTTC. Residues: CASSLYGGLYEQYF.

This clonotype was observed a few times. V and J are TRBV7-3 and TRBJ2-5; D ambiguous. Germline V gene data show CDR1 as SGHTA and CDR2 as FQGTGA. This CDR3 contains 13 residues. The germline V and J ends were trimmed by 3 bases and 5 bases, with 10 bases remaining between them. CDR3 nucleotide sequence: TGTGCCAGCAGCTTGTCTGTGGGGGAGACCCAGTACTTC. Residues: CASSLSVGETQYF.

The chain joins TRBV6-6 to TRBJ1-3; D is unclear. Trimming pared 5 bases from V and 4 bases from J, leaving 21 bases between. This CDR3 spans 17 amino acids. CDR1 is MNHNY and CDR2 is SVGAGI in the germline V gene (reference sequence). This CDR3 reads CASSRTAGGAAGNTIYF. CDR3 in DNA: TGTGCCAGCAGTCGAACCGCAGGAGGCGCGGCAGGAAACACCATATATTTT.

This clonotype occurred a few times. The chain carries TRBV20-1 and TRBJ2-1, with D unclear. The V and J ends lost 6 bases and 5 bases respectively, with 8 bases between them. Per germline, CDR1 DFQATT and CDR2 SNEGSKA (reference sequence). This CDR3 is 11 amino acids long. CDR3: CSAHGNNEQFF. CDR3 nucleotide sequence: TGCAGTGCCCACGGAAACAATGAGCAGTTCTTC.

V gene TRBV7-2 combines with J gene TRBJ2-3; D call uncertain. Germline lookup yields CDR1 SGHTA and CDR2 FQGNSA. The V gene lost 1 base and the J gene lost 6 bases, with 17 bases spanning the gap. The CDR3 totals 16 residues. CDR3 loop: CASSLVGTFPTDTQYF. DNA for the CDR3: TGTGCCAGCAGCTTAGTAGGCACTTTTCCCACGGATACGCAGTATTTT.

The chain employs TRBV6-6 and TRBJ1-1; 8 nucleotides line up with TRBD1. Trimming removed 2 bases from V and 8 bases from J; junction bases left unmatched: 7. CDR3 length equals 14 residues. Germline-derived CDR1 and CDR2 are MNHNY and SVGAGI (reference sequence). This CDR3 is CASSYPYRGDEAFF. The CDR3 nucleotides are TGTGCCAGCAGTTACCCCTACAGGGGGGACGAAGCTTTCTTT.